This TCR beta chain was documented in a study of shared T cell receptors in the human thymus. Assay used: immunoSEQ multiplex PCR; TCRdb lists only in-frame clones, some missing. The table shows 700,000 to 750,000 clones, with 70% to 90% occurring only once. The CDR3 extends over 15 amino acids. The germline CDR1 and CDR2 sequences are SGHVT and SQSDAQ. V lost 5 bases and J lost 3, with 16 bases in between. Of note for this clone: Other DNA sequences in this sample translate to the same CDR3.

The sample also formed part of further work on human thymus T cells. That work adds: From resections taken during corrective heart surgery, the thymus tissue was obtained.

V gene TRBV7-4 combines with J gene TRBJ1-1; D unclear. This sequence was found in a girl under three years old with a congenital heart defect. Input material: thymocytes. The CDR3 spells CASSTRPGLDTEAFF. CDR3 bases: TGTGCCAGCAGCACTCGTCCAGGTCTTGACACTGAAGCTTTCTTT.